This is a list of T cell receptor beta chains from one sample in a study of CD8 T cells in ankylosing spondylitis. Each CDR3 protein gets one entry after TCRdb re-called the 5' RACE reads with MiXCR. The sample consists of about 700,000 distinct CDR3 sequences, under 20% of them appearing once. The sample taken for sequencing was blood, either unsorted or a sorted T cell fraction (not recorded which). Every receptor here comes from a male donor with ankylosing spondylitis. Each CDR3 is given with its conserved first and last residue. D genes are given only for firm matches. Not every row has a clone size; where given, it reads once, few, many or a size class.

V gene,clone size,D gene,J gene,CDR3 protein,CDR3 DNA
TRBV15,few,TRBD1,TRBJ2-5,CATSIGQEQETQYF,TGTGCCACCAGCATTGGACAGGAGCAAGAGACCCAGTACTTC
TRBV15,-,-,TRBJ2-7,CATSSPGHLSYEQYF,TGTGCCACCAGCAGCCCGGGACACCTCTCCTACGAGCAGTACTTC
TRBV7-9,-,TRBD2,TRBJ2-1,CASGPTSGINNEQFF,TGTGCCAGCGGCCCGACTAGCGGGATCAACAATGAGCAGTTCTTC
TRBV5-1,-,TRBD1,TRBJ1-1,CASSLQGAVEAFF,TGCGCCAGCAGCTTACAGGGGGCTGTTGAAGCTTTCTTT
TRBV5-1,few,-,TRBJ2-7,CASSLGPAEQYF,TGCGCCAGCAGCTTGGGGCCAGCCGAGCAGTACTTC
TRBV5-1,-,-,TRBJ1-6,CASSLALRPYSPLHF,TGCGCCAGCAGCTTGGCCTTGCGCCCTTATTCACCCCTCCACTTT
TRBV2,few,TRBD1,TRBJ1-5,CASSLQGASHQPQHF,TGTGCCAGCAGTTTACAGGGGGCGAGCCATCAGCCCCAGCATTTT
TRBV7-9,few,-,TRBJ2-7,CASSVGPPYEQYF,TGTGCCAGCAGCGTTGGACCGCCCTACGAGCAGTACTTC
TRBV7-2,-,TRBD2,TRBJ2-1,CASTPSGGAYNEQFF,TGTGCCAGCACCCCAAGCGGGGGGGCCTACAATGAGCAGTTCTTC
TRBV28,few,-,TRBJ1-2,CASSPPYGGVDGYTF,TGTGCCAGCAGTCCCCCTTATGGGGGGGTTGATGGCTACACCTTC
TRBV30,-,-,TRBJ1-4,CAWSVQAEKLFF,TGTGCCTGGAGTGTACAGGCAGAAAAACTGTTTTTT
TRBV12-3/TRBV12-4,few,TRBD1,TRBJ2-1,CASSPGQGPSSYNEQFF,TGTGCCAGCAGCCCGGGACAGGGCCCAAGCTCCTACAATGAGCAGTTCTTC
TRBV10-3,-,-,TRBJ2-1,CAISGQSSYNEQFF,TGTGCCATCAGCGGACAGTCCTCCTACAATGAGCAGTTCTTC
TRBV20-1,-,TRBD2,TRBJ2-2,CSARPSGRATGELFF,TGCAGTGCTAGACCAAGCGGGAGAGCCACCGGGGAGCTGTTTTTT
TRBV6-2/TRBV6-3,few,-,TRBJ2-7,CASSYVPKKSYEQYF,TGTGCCAGCAGTTACGTCCCCAAGAAGTCCTACGAGCAGTACTTC
TRBV15,-,-,TRBJ2-2,CATSEASNTGELFF,TGTGCCACCAGCGAGGCTTCGAACACCGGGGAGCTGTTTTTT
TRBV6-1,-,-,TRBJ2-5,CASRGPGQETQYF,TGTGCCAGCAGGGGGCCTGGGCAGGAGACCCAGTACTTC
TRBV12-3/TRBV12-4,-,TRBD1,TRBJ1-1,CASSPAMGDRGRNTEAFF,TGTGCCAGCAGTCCCGCGATGGGGGACAGGGGGCGGAACACTGAAGCTTTCTTT
TRBV5-1,-,-,TRBJ1-1,CASSSSGSTGTEAFF,TGCGCCAGCAGCTCATCCGGGTCTACGGGCACTGAAGCTTTCTTT
TRBV9,-,-,TRBJ2-1,CASSVGLDPRDEQFF,TGTGCCAGCAGCGTAGGGCTGGACCCGAGGGATGAGCAGTTCTTC
TRBV5-5,few,-,TRBJ2-7,CASSTTGINEQYF,TGTGCCAGCAGCACTACAGGGATCAACGAGCAGTACTTC
TRBV12-3/TRBV12-4,many,-,TRBJ2-5,CASSLVEETQYF,TGTGCCAGCAGTTTGGTGGAAGAGACCCAGTACTTC
TRBV4-2,few,TRBD2,TRBJ2-3,CASSPREGEPTDTQYF,TGTGCCAGCAGCCCTCGGGAGGGGGAGCCCACAGATACGCAGTATTTT
TRBV20-1,-,TRBD2,TRBJ2-5,CSARPASGQETQYF,TGCAGTGCTAGACCGGCTAGCGGCCAAGAGACCCAGTACTTC
TRBV20-1,-,-,TRBJ1-1,CSARDWRANTEAFF,TGCAGTGCTAGAGATTGGAGGGCTAACACTGAAGCTTTCTTT
TRBV6-5,few,TRBD2,TRBJ2-1,CASSYSKLATNNEQFF,TGTGCCAGCAGTTACTCGAAACTAGCGACCAACAATGAGCAGTTCTTC
TRBV20-1,few,TRBD1,TRBJ2-7,CSARKDRGNEQYF,TGCAGTGCTAGAAAGGACAGGGGAAACGAGCAGTACTTC
TRBV4-2,-,TRBD2,TRBJ2-7,CASSSRLAGGEQYF,TGTGCCAGCAGCTCACGACTAGCGGGGGGCGAGCAGTACTTC
TRBV7-9,-,-,TRBJ1-1,CASSLLIQVNTEAFF,TGTGCCAGCAGCTTGCTGATTCAGGTTAACACTGAAGCTTTCTTT
TRBV18,-,TRBD1,TRBJ1-1,CASSPRGQGARNTEAFF,TGTGCCAGCTCACCACGGGGACAGGGGGCTCGGAACACTGAAGCTTTCTTT
TRBV9,few,-,TRBJ1-4,CASSVDSYANEKLFF,TGTGCCAGCAGCGTAGACAGCTATGCTAATGAAAAACTGTTTTTT
TRBV5-6,-,TRBD1,TRBJ1-1,CASSRSGGRTEAFF,TGTGCCAGCAGCCGATCAGGGGGAAGAACTGAAGCTTTCTTT
TRBV7-2,many,-,TRBJ2-2,CASSFVPNTGELFF,TGTGCCAGCAGCTTTGTCCCGAACACCGGGGAGCTGTTTTTT
TRBV5-6,-,TRBD2,TRBJ2-4,CASSLAGGRAGKNIQYF,TGTGCCAGCAGCTTGGCCGGGGGGAGGGCCGGCAAAAACATTCAGTACTTC
TRBV11-3,-,-,TRBJ1-1,CASSRERTEAFF,TGTGCCAGCAGCCGTGAACGCACTGAAGCTTTCTTT
TRBV28,-,-,TRBJ2-7,CASSFSGIPYEQYF,TGTGCCAGCAGTTTTTCAGGGATTCCCTACGAGCAGTACTTC
TRBV3-1,few,-,TRBJ1-1,CASSHKNEAFF,TGTGCCAGCAGCCATAAAAATGAAGCTTTCTTT
TRBV2,few,-,TRBJ2-1,CASSESWGDEQFF,TGTGCCAGCAGTGAATCCTGGGGCGATGAGCAGTTCTTC
TRBV5-5,-,TRBD2,TRBJ2-7,CASSLVLTSGNNEQYF,TGTGCCAGCAGCTTGGTTCTCACTAGCGGGAATAACGAGCAGTACTTC
TRBV25-1,-,-,TRBJ1-2,CASSEFGGDRRYTF,TGTGCCAGCAGTGAATTTGGGGGAGACAGACGCTACACCTTC
TRBV15,-,-,TRBJ2-1,CATSPRNEQFF,TGTGCCACCAGCCCACGCAATGAGCAGTTCTTC
TRBV19,once,TRBD1,TRBJ1-5,CASRPDRINQPQHF,TGTGCCAGTAGGCCGGACAGGATCAATCAGCCCCAGCATTTT
TRBV28,few,-,TRBJ1-2,CASSSRDGDYGYTF,TGTGCCAGCAGTTCCCGGGACGGCGACTATGGCTACACCTTC
TRBV7-2,-,-,TRBJ2-3,CASSTYSSTGITDTQYF,TGTGCCAGCAGCACCTACTCATCAACAGGGATCACAGATACGCAGTATTTT
TRBV27,-,TRBD1,TRBJ2-6,CASGDRGLKGANVLTF,TGTGCCAGCGGGGACAGGGGGCTAAAAGGGGCCAACGTCCTGACTTTC
TRBV20-1,-,TRBD1,TRBJ1-1,CSAWTGRRTEAFF,TGCAGTGCTTGGACAGGGCGGCGGACTGAAGCTTTCTTT
TRBV3-1,few,TRBD1,TRBJ2-2,CASSTTGGIGELFF,TGTGCCAGCAGCACTACAGGGGGCATCGGGGAGCTGTTTTTT
TRBV28,-,-,TRBJ2-5,CASSSRQASQETQYF,TGTGCCAGCAGCTCCAGACAGGCCAGCCAAGAGACCCAGTACTTC